One and the same sample provided the 7 T cell receptor beta chains below, sequenced in a study of response to subunit inactivated influenza vaccine. TCRdb redid the calling of the RT-PCR reads with MiXCR, one entry per CDR3 protein. The sample comprises around 580,000 distinct CDR3 sequences, 12% of which are singletons, and roughly 10% rests with the top ten. The sample was PBMCs from blood, taken on the day of vaccination. These receptors came from a man aged 50 or older who received an inactivated influenza vaccine.

This clonotype was seen a handful of times. The genes are TRBV5-4 and TRBJ1-2; 8 nucleotides align to TRBD1. Germline V CDR1 and CDR2: SGHNT, YYREEE (reference sequence). The trim removed 3 bases at V and 9 bases at J, leaving 7 bases unmatched. The CDR3 spans 13 residues. The CDR3 reads CASSSAGGVSYTF. The CDR3, as DNA: TGTGCCAGCAGCTCAGCAGGGGGCGTGAGCTACACCTTC.

The rearrangement uses TRBV6-1 and TRBJ1-5; D is undetermined. In germline, CDR1 is MNHNS, CDR2 SASEGT. Trimming left V 8 bases short and J 6 bases short, with 20 bases between. This CDR3 spans 15 amino acids. The CDR3 protein is CASEWGAGIRQPQHF. CDR3 nucleotides: TGTGCCAGCGAATGGGGTGCGGGGATCCGTCAGCCCCAGCATTTT.

This sequence joins TRBV7-9 and TRBJ2-3; 8 nucleotides match TRBD2. Per germline, CDR1 SEHNR and CDR2 FQNEAQ (reference sequence). Trimming cost V 2 bases and J 6 bases; bases outside gene matches: 7. The CDR3 has 15 residues. CDR3 amino acids: CASSLTGGPSDTQYF. The DNA of the CDR3 is TGTGCCAGCAGCTTAACGGGAGGGCCAAGCGATACGCAGTATTTT.

The sample holds a few counts of this clonotype. The rearrangement links TRBV20-1 to TRBJ2-7, with D perhaps matching TRBD1 or TRBD2 (6 bases each). With 1 base removed from V and 2 bases from J, the gap between germline ends came to 15 bases. The CDR3 has 15 amino acids. Germline CDR1 reads DFQATT; CDR2 reads SNEGSKA (reference sequence). CDR3 amino acids: CSARVQGRSTYEQYF. The CDR3 DNA sequence: TGCAGTGCTAGAGTGCAGGGGAGGTCCACCTACGAGCAGTACTTC.

The chain employs TRBV20-1 and TRBJ2-5; possible D gene TRBD1, 6 bases. CDR1 is DFQATT, CDR2 SNEGSKA, per germline (reference sequence). V shed 4 bases and J shed 2 bases, with 14 bases lying between them. This CDR3 has 14 amino acids. CDR3 residues: CSAKRWTAQETQYF. CDR3 sequence (DNA): TGCAGTGCTAAGAGATGGACAGCTCAAGAGACCCAGTACTTC.

A few counts support this clonotype. The chain has TRBV6-2 or TRBV6-3 and TRBJ1-5; the D gene is possibly TRBD1 (5 bases). Trimming removed 1 base from V and 8 bases from J, with 12 bases in between. The CDR3 sequence is 14 residues long. Germline CDR1 and CDR2: MNHEY and SVGEGT. The CDR3 is CASSYWGEFEPQHF. DNA of the CDR3: TGTGCCAGCAGTTACTGGGGGGAATTTGAGCCCCAGCATTTT.

The sample holds a few counts of this clonotype. The CDR3 bases are TGCAGCGGTCAAGAAGGGCAGAACTCCTACGAGCAGTACTTC. Translation: CSGQEGQNSYEQYF. The chain couples TRBV29-1 to TRBJ2-7; no reliable D call. Per germline, CDR1 SQVTM and CDR2 ANQGSEA. This CDR3 spans 14 amino acids. V shed 7 bases and J shed 0 bases, with 16 bases lying between them.